This T cell receptor beta chain was captured in a study of cytomegalovirus exposure and HLA in healthy donors. PCR involved 60 Vbeta and 13 Jbeta primers. Generated by immunoSEQ multiplex PCR, the TCRdb table keeps only in-frame clones and is missing some. The repertoire holds around 190,000 clones, with approximately 86% as singletons. CDR3 size: 17 residues. Trimming stripped 2 bases from V and 0 bases from J, with 15 bases between. Germline assignment: CDR1 SEHNR and CDR2 FQNEAQ (reference sequence). The origin of this receptor is a woman between 18 and 29 years old in good health and CMV-seronegative. Sequences were obtained from PBMCs. V and J are TRBV7-9 and TRBJ2-3; D possibly corresponds to TRBD1 (6 bases). CDR3 coding DNA: TGTGCCAGCAGCTTATACGGACAGAGCTCTAGCACAGATACGCAGTATTTT. Translating it yields CASSLYGQSSSTDTQYF.